One T cell receptor beta chain is described in this entry. Which cohort a participant joined came from the clinical history participants gave. Two negative PCRs, clearance, or symptom resolution were required of recovered Cohort 3 donors. Germline V gives CDR1 SGHNT, CDR2 YENEEA. The length of the CDR3 is 11 residues. The germline V and J ends were trimmed by 1 base and 7 bases, with 2 bases remaining between them. The sample belongs to a study of blood T cell repertoires in COVID-19. Study as a whole: Material from acute and convalescent COVID-19 was sourced from the United States, Italy and Spain. The cDNA or gDNA used as material had been derived from T cells, B-cell-depleted T cells, or PBMCs.

TCRdb's copy holds only in-frame clones and misses some; the assay was immunoSEQ multiplex PCR. There are 300,000 to 400,000 clones in the sample; about 88% occur only once, and around 2.6% lies in the top ten. This sequence joins TRBV11-3 and TRBJ2-1; D remains ambiguous. Sequenced material: PBMCs or T cells enriched from blood (not recorded which). This clonotype was obtained from a man aged 60 to 75 who had recovered from COVID-19. The CDR3 DNA is TGTGCCAGCAGCTTAGCAAATGAGCAGTTCTTC. This codes for CASSLANEQFF.